A single sample is the source of the 31 T cell receptor beta chains below, sequenced in a study of blood T cell repertoires in COVID-19. This table comes from immunoSEQ multiplex PCR, and its TCRdb copy is limited to in-frame clones, with some not included. The table lists 120,000 to 150,000 clones, roughly four fifths of them singletons. Input material: peripheral blood. Receptor source: a human donor with acute or convalescent COVID-19. The donor label of this sample is uncertain.

There are a few counts of this clone. The V and J genes are TRBV2 and TRBJ2-3; 14 nucleotides align to TRBD2. J gave up 8 bases and V 2 bases, and 6 bases lay outside the gene matches. Germline values: CDR1 SNHLY, CDR2 FYNNEI. This CDR3 has 16 residues. The CDR3 DNA is TGTGCCAGCAGTGAACAGACTAGCGGGGGGGCGGGTACGCAGTATTTT. This gives the protein CASSEQTSGGAGTQYF.

This chain joins TRBV2 and TRBJ2-3; TRBD2 agrees at 8 bases. The junction had 10 bases not matched to a gene; V was cut back by 6 bases and J by 5 bases. The CDR3 extends over 15 amino acids. Per the germline V gene, CDR1 is SNHLY and CDR2 is FYNNEI. The CDR3 DNA sequence: TGTGCCAGCAGCGGCAACGGACTAGCTCTAGATACGCAGTATTTT. As protein: CASSGNGLALDTQYF.

The chain joins TRBV4-1 to TRBJ1-4; D not resolved. Germline lookup yields CDR1 MGHRA and CDR2 YSYEKL. The CDR3 runs to 15 residues. Trimming removed 0 bases from V and 3 bases from J, with 8 bases in between. CDR3 in DNA: TGCGCCAGCAGCCAAGACCCGAGGTCTAATGAAAAACTGTTTTTT. This gives the protein CASSQDPRSNEKLFF.

CDR3 in DNA: TGTGCCAGCAGTTCAATTACAGGGAAGGCTAATGAAAAACTGTTTTTT. This encodes CASSSITGKANEKLFF. The chain carries TRBV27 and TRBJ1-4, with D tentatively TRBD1 (6 bases). V was pared by 4 bases and J by 3 bases, with 15 bases between. Germline V gives CDR1 MNHEY, CDR2 SMNVEV (reference sequence). The CDR3 has 16 residues.

The chain carries TRBV3-1 (or the pseudogene TRBV3-2) and TRBJ2-2, with 8 bases identical to TRBD1. CDR1 and CDR2 from the germline V gene are LGHDT and YNNKEL (reference sequence). The V gene end was trimmed by 8 bases and the J gene end by 1 base; junction bases not matched to a gene: 9. The CDR3 is 16 amino acids. The CDR3 nucleotides are TGTGCCAGCCGCCGCAGGACAGGGCAGAACACCGGGGAGCTGTTTTTT. This encodes CASRRRTGQNTGELFF.

The rearrangement uses TRBV3-1 (or the pseudogene TRBV3-2) and TRBJ1-2; D not certain. The CDR3 runs to 14 residues. Germline V lookup: CDR1 LGHDT, CDR2 YNNKEL (reference sequence). Trimming took off 0 bases at V and 4 bases at J, with 9 bases between the two ends. The DNA for the CDR3 is TGTGCCAGCAGCCAAGATCTGCGAACCTATGGCTACACCTTC. Amino acids: CASSQDLRTYGYTF.

The sample holds one count of this clone. J is TRBJ2-3 and V is TRBV7-8; tentative D call: TRBD2 (7 bases). This CDR3 is 18 amino acids long. Deletions cut 5 bases from V and 1 base from J, with 22 bases between. CDR1 is SGHVS and CDR2 is FQNEAQ in the germline V gene. CDR3 protein: CASSPRKTGGHGTDTQYF. CDR3 coding DNA: TGTGCCAGCAGCCCCCGGAAGACCGGGGGGCACGGCACAGATACGCAGTATTTT.

This chain's CDR3 is CASSQDLIGGQGARGYGYTF. The DNA for the CDR3 is TGTGCCAGCAGCCAAGATTTGATTGGGGGACAGGGGGCGCGGGGCTATGGCTACACCTTC. The V and J genes are TRBV4-2 and TRBJ1-2; TRBD1 aligns across 12 bases. This CDR3 region has 20 residues. Unmatched junction bases numbered 15, after V lost 0 bases and J lost 4 bases. The germline V gene encodes CDR1 LGHNA and CDR2 YNFKEQ.

The V and J genes are TRBV5-1 and TRBJ1-2; TRBD1 matches 8 bases. This CDR3 has 16 amino acids. V lost 0 bases to trimming and J lost 8 bases; unmatched junction nucleotides: 12. The germline V gene encodes CDR1 SGHRS and CDR2 YFSETQ. The chain's CDR3 is CASSLAEIFDRGGYTF. CDR3 in DNA: TGCGCCAGCAGCTTGGCCGAAATCTTCGACAGGGGAGGCTACACCTTC.

The V and J genes are TRBV19 and TRBJ1-4; 10 nucleotides align to TRBD1. Germline lookup yields CDR1 LNHDA and CDR2 SQIVND (reference sequence). V was clipped by 5 bases and J by 8 bases; unmatched bases: 8. The CDR3 is 15 residues long. The CDR3 here is CASSSRTGGDEKLFF. In DNA form, the CDR3 reads TGTGCCAGTAGTTCCCGGACAGGGGGTGACGAAAAACTGTTTTTT. The full variable domain, with the rest looked up from reference TRBV19 and TRBJ1-4, is DGGITQSPKYLFRKEGQNVTLSCEQNLNHDAMYWYRQDPGQGLRLIYYSQIVNDFQKGDIAEGYSVSREKKESFPLTVTSAQKNPTAFYLCASSSRTGGDEKLFFGSGTQLSVL.

The chain employs TRBV6-5 and TRBJ1-1; D call uncertain. Germline loops: CDR1 MNHEY, CDR2 SVGAGI. The V end was cut by 8 bases, the J end by 2 bases, with 15 bases between. The CDR3 is 14 residues long. CDR3 nucleotide sequence: TGTGCCAGCTCAAGAGGAGGAATCAACACTGAAGCTTTCTTT. Protein sequence: CASSRGGINTEAFF.

A note on this clone: Germline and junction disagree at one end, which may indicate a read error. The chain employs TRBV18 and TRBJ1-1; 8 nucleotides match TRBD1. The CDR3 is 13 amino acids. The germline V gene has CDR1 KGHSH and CDR2 LQKENI. DNA for the CDR3: TGTGCCAGCTCACCACGAAGCGACAGGGGTCCCCTCTTT. Protein product: CASSPRSDRGPLF.

This chain uses TRBV30 with TRBJ1-5, with D unclear. V dropped 6 bases and J dropped 4 bases, with 22 bases sitting between them. From germline, CDR1 is GTSNPN and CDR2 SVGIG (reference sequence). The CDR3 is made up of 16 amino acids. Here the CDR3 DNA reads TGTGCCTGTACAACTACCAGTTCCCCTCGGAATCAGCCCCAGCATTTT. It yields the protein CACTTTSSPRNQPQHF.

This chain joins TRBV29-1 and TRBJ1-2; 7 nucleotides align to TRBD1. V lost 5 bases and J lost 3; bases outside the gene matches: 6. Per the germline V gene, CDR1 is SQVTM and CDR2 is ANQGSEA. This CDR3 spans 13 amino acids. CDR3 protein: CSVRQGFDYGYTF. The CDR3 nucleotides read TGCAGCGTTCGACAGGGCTTTGACTATGGCTACACCTTC.

The rearrangement uses TRBV18 and TRBJ2-1; the match to TRBD1 covers 8 bases. Germline V gives CDR1 KGHSH, CDR2 LQKENI. The V and J ends lost 0 bases and 7 bases, in that order; junction bases with no gene match: 5. There are 15 residues in the CDR3. The CDR3 bases are TGTGCCAGCTCACCACCGCAGGGGGCGCAGAATGAGCAGTTCTTC. This sequence encodes CASSPPQGAQNEQFF.

V and J are TRBV5-1 and TRBJ1-6, with D perhaps TRBD1 (5 bases). Germline-derived CDR1 and CDR2 are SGHRS and YFSETQ. This CDR3 is 12 amino acids long. V was pared by 5 bases and J by 6 bases, with 6 bases between. In nucleotides, the CDR3 is TGCGCCAGCAGGGGGGGTAATTCACCCCTCCACTTT. Its translation: CASRGGNSPLHF.

The chain couples TRBV19 to TRBJ2-5; TRBD2 aligns across 9 bases. The CDR3 length is 15 residues. V lost 6 bases to trimming and J lost 4 bases; unmatched junction nucleotides: 9. Germline V gene lookup returns CDR1 LNHDA and CDR2 SQIVND (reference sequence). The CDR3 sequence is CASRHQAGGSETQYF. CDR3 DNA sequence: TGTGCCAGTAGGCATCAAGCGGGGGGTTCAGAGACCCAGTACTTC.

CDR3 DNA sequence: TGTGCCAGCAGTCGACAGGGATATGAAGCTTTCTTT. This gives the protein CASSRQGYEAFF. The V call is TRBV6-5, the J call TRBJ1-1; 7 bases are shared with TRBD1. The CDR3 has 12 amino acids. CDR1 is MNHEY, CDR2 SVGAGI, per germline. J gave up 7 bases and V 5 bases, and 4 bases lay outside the gene matches.

The CDR3: CASALLGGENYGYTF. CDR3 DNA: TGTGCCAGCGCGCTTTTAGGGGGCGAGAACTATGGCTACACCTTC. This sequence joins TRBV18 and TRBJ1-2, with 7 nucleotides matching TRBD1. J was trimmed by 2 bases and V by 8 bases; bases with no gene match: 11. The CDR3 covers 15 residues. The V gene's germline CDR1 is KGHSH and CDR2 LQKENI.

This chain uses TRBV6-2 or TRBV6-3 with TRBJ1-2, with 8 bases matching TRBD1. The ends lost 5 bases at V and 4 bases at J; junction bases unmatched: 15. CDR3 size: 17 residues. Germline V gene lookup returns CDR1 MNHEY and CDR2 SVGEGT. CDR3: CASSPPGTGASIYGYTF. The CDR3 region has the DNA TGTGCCAGCAGTCCGCCCGGGACAGGCGCCTCTATCTATGGCTACACCTTC.

J is TRBJ1-2 and V is TRBV5-8, with D possibly being TRBD1 (5 bases). Germline values: CDR1 SGHTS, CDR2 YDEGEE. The CDR3 extends over 16 amino acids. V was cut by 0 bases and J by 6 bases, with 18 bases left in between. CDR3 region: CASSLAPVWGGHGYTF. DNA of the CDR3: TGTGCCAGCAGCTTGGCCCCCGTTTGGGGGGGACATGGCTACACCTTC. Using reference TRBV5-8 and TRBJ1-2 for the parts outside the CDR3, the full variable domain is EAGVTQSPTHLIKTRGQQATLRCSPISGHTSVYWYQQALGLGLQFLLWYDEGEERNRGNFPPRFSGRQFPNYSSELNVNALELEDSALYLCASSLAPVWGGHGYTFGSGTRLTVV.

The chain recombines TRBV10-3 with TRBJ2-2; D may be TRBD2 (5 bases). The CDR3 is made up of 13 amino acids. Germline V CDR1 and CDR2: ENHRY, SYGVKD. V lost 7 bases to trimming and J lost 4 bases, with 10 bases between them. The CDR3 region has the DNA TGTGCCATCAAAGGGAGTGGCACCGGGGAGCTGTTTTTT. Translating gives CAIKGSGTGELFF.

The rearrangement links TRBV3-1 (or the pseudogene TRBV3-2) to TRBJ1-2; the D gene is possibly TRBD1 (6 bases). CDR1 and CDR2 from the germline V gene are LGHDT and YNNKEL (reference sequence). The CDR3 sequence is 13 residues long. The V end lost 4 bases, the J end lost 5 bases, and 11 bases lay between the germline ends. As DNA, the CDR3 is TGTGCCAGCAGCCTTAACAGGGATTATGGCTACACCTTC. This encodes CASSLNRDYGYTF.

Comments on this clone: In the same sample, other DNA sequences code for this CDR3. The rearrangement uses TRBV30 and TRBJ1-2; 7 positions agree with TRBD1. V lost 8 bases to trimming and J lost 2 bases; unmatched junction nucleotides: 8. Germline V gene sequence: CDR1 GTSNPN, CDR2 SVGIG (reference sequence). There are 13 residues in the CDR3. The CDR3 protein is CATGVGDNYGYTF. Written as DNA, the CDR3 is TGTGCCACAGGGGTGGGGGACAACTATGGCTACACCTTC.

The rearrangement links TRBV5-1 to TRBJ1-1; D is unclear. The CDR3 runs to 13 residues. The V gene lost 7 bases and the J gene lost 3 bases, with 13 bases spanning the gap. Germline lookup yields CDR1 SGHRS and CDR2 YFSETQ. The CDR3 DNA follows: TGCGCCAGCCCCCCAAGGCGGGACACTGAAGCTTTCTTT. Its translation is CASPPRRDTEAFF.

V is TRBV10-1 and J is TRBJ1-6, with a possible D match to TRBD1 (5 bases). This CDR3 contains 14 residues. Trimming pared 4 bases from V and 6 bases from J, leaving 10 bases between. Germline V gene lookup returns CDR1 WNHNN and CDR2 SYGVQD (reference sequence). The CDR3 nucleotides are TGCGCCAGCAGTGGACAACAGGCTAATTCACCCCTCCACTTT. As protein: CASSGQQANSPLHF.

V gene TRBV5-1 combines with J gene TRBJ2-7; 7 bases are a match to TRBD2. The CDR3 length is 15 residues. Unmatched junction bases numbered 7, after V lost 0 bases and J lost 4 bases. Germline CDR1 SGHRS, CDR2 YFSETQ. CDR3 DNA sequence: TGCGCCAGCAGCTTGGTGGCGGGAGACCCTTACGAGCAGTACTTC. As protein: CASSLVAGDPYEQYF.

This clone has at least ten counts. The CDR3 DNA follows: TGTGCCAGTAGTACCAATTCCGGGACAGAGAACACTGAAGCTTTCTTT. It translates to CASSTNSGTENTEAFF. This chain uses TRBV19 with TRBJ1-1; 7 bases line up with TRBD1. This CDR3 region has 16 residues. Germline-derived CDR1 and CDR2 are LNHDA and SQIVND (reference sequence). The V gene end was trimmed by 4 bases and the J gene end by 1 base; junction bases not matched to a gene: 9.

J is TRBJ2-3 and V is TRBV14; 8 positions match TRBD2. V lost 5 bases, J lost 5 bases, and 3 bases stayed unmatched. This CDR3 has 13 amino acids. Germline V gives CDR1 SGHDN, CDR2 FVKESK. The CDR3 bases are TGTGCCAGCAGCTGGGGACTAGAAGATACGCAGTATTTT. Residues: CASSWGLEDTQYF.

This rearrangement joins TRBV30 to TRBJ1-2; D possibly corresponds to TRBD1 (6 bases). V lost 1 base to trimming and J lost 8 bases, with 14 bases between them. Germline-derived CDR1 and CDR2 are GTSNPN and SVGIG (reference sequence). The CDR3 extends over 13 amino acids. The CDR3 here is CAWSEGGALGYTF. The CDR3 DNA sequence: TGTGCCTGGAGTGAGGGGGGGGCGCTAGGCTACACCTTC.

The chain joins TRBV2 to TRBJ1-5; D is uncertain. V was clipped by 5 bases and J by 3 bases, with 8 bases between them. There are 13 residues in the CDR3. The germline V gene encodes CDR1 SNHLY and CDR2 FYNNEI. CDR3 residues: CASSSGNNQPQHF. For the CDR3, the DNA is TGTGCCAGCAGTTCCGGGAACAATCAGCCCCAGCATTTT.